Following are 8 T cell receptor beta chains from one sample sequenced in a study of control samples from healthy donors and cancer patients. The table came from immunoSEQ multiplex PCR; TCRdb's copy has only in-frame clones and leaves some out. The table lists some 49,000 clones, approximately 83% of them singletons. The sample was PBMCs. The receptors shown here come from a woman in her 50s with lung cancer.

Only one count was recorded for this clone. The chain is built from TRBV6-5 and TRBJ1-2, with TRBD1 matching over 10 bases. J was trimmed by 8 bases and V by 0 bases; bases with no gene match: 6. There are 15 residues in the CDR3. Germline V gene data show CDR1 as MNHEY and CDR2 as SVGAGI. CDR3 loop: CASSYSKGTGVGYTF. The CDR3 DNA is TGTGCCAGCAGTTACTCGAAAGGGACAGGGGTAGGCTACACCTTC.

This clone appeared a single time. The CDR3 DNA reads as TGTGCCAGTAGTGTACAAGGAGGACTGAACACTGAAGCTTTCTTT. Its protein product is CASSVQGGLNTEAFF. The chain uses TRBV19 and TRBJ1-1; no clear D gene. Trimming left V 5 bases short and J 0 bases short, with 13 bases between. The CDR3 is 15 amino acids. Germline CDR1 is LNHDA and CDR2 is SQIVND (reference sequence).

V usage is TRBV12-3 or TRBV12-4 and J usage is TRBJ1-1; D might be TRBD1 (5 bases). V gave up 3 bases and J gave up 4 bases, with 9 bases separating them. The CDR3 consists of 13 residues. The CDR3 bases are TGTGCCAGCAGTTTTCTGGGGGGCACTGAAGCTTTCTTT. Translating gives CASSFLGGTEAFF.

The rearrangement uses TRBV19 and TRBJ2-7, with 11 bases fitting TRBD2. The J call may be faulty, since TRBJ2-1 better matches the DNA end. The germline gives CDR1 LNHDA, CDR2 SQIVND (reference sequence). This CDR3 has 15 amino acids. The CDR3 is CASRTLAGEDNEQFF. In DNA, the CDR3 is TGTGCCAGTAGGACACTAGCGGGGGAGGACAATGAGCAGTTCTTC.

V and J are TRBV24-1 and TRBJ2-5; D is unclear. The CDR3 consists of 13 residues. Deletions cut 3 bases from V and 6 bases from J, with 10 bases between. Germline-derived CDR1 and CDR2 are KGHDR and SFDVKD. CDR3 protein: CATSDPGRKTQYF. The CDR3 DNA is TGTGCCACCAGTGATCCGGGTAGGAAGACCCAGTACTTC.

CDR3 protein: CSVENRTPANYGYTF. In DNA form, the CDR3 reads TGCAGCGTTGAAAACCGGACACCTGCTAACTATGGCTACACCTTC. V usage is TRBV29-1 and J usage is TRBJ1-2; D may be TRBD1 (5 bases). V gave up 2 bases and J gave up 0 bases, with 13 bases separating them. The length of the CDR3 is 15 residues. CDR1 and CDR2 from the germline V gene are SQVTM and ANQGSEA.

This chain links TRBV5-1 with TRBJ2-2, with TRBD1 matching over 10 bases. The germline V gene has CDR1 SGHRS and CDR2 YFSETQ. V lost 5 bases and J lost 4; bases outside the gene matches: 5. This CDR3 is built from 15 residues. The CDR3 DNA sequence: TGCGCCAGCAGACTGACAGGGGGCAGCACCGGGGAGCTGTTTTTT. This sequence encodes CASRLTGGSTGELFF.

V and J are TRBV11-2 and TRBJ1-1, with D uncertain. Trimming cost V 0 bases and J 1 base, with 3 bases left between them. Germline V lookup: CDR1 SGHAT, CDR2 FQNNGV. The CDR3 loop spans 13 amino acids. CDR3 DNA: TGTGCCAGCAGCTTAGACAGGAACACTGAAGCTTTCTTT. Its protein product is CASSLDRNTEAFF.